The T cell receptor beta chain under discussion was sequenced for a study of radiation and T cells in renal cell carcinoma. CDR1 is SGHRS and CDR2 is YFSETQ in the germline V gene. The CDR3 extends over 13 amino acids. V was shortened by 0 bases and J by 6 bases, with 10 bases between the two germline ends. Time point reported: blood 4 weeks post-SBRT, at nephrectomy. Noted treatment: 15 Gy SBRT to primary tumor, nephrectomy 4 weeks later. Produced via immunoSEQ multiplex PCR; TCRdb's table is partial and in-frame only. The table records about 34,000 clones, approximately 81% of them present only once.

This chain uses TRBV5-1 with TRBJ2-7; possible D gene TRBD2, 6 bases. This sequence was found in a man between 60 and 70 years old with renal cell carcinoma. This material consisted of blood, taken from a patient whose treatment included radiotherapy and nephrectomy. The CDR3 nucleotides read TGCGCCAGCAGCTTGGTGGGGGACTTCGAGCAGTACTTC. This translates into CASSLVGDFEQYF.